This TCR beta chain is drawn from a study of blood T cell repertoires in COVID-19. Study overall: The United States, Italy and Spain provided the acute and convalescent COVID-19 samples. In each case, the material was cDNA or gDNA derived from T cells, B-cell-depleted T cells, or PBMCs.

The CDR3 totals 13 residues. V was cut by 0 bases and J by 6 bases, with 3 bases left in between. Germline V gene sequence: CDR1 SGHVS, CDR2 FQNEAQ. Method: immunoSEQ multiplex PCR; TCRdb's copy keeps in-frame clones and lacks some. The sample lists roughly 140,000 clones; 75% to 90% were seen once. The source of this sequence is a woman in her sixties or seventies with active or convalescent COVID-19. Sequenced material: peripheral blood. The chain links TRBV7-8 to TRBJ1-6; no clear D gene. Written as DNA, the CDR3 is TGTGCCAGCAGCTTAGCCGGTAATTCACCCCTCCACTTT. This gives the protein CASSLAGNSPLHF.